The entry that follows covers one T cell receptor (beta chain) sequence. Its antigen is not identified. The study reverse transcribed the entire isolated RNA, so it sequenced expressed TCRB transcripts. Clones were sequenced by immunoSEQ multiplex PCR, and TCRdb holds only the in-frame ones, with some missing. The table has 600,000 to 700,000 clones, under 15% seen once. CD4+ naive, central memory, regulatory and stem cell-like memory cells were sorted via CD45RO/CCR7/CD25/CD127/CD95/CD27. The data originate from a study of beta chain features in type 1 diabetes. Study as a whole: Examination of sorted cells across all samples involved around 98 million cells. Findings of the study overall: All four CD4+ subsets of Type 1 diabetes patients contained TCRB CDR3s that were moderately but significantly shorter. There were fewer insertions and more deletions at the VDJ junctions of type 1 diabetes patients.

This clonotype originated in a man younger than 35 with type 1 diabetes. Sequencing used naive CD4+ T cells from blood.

CDR3 loop: CASSKGGDWNEQFF. The CDR3 bases are TGTGCCAGCTCCAAAGGGGGAGACTGGAATGAGCAGTTCTTC. J is TRBJ2-1 and V is TRBV7-2; D may be TRBD1 (6 bases). There are 14 residues in the CDR3. V lost 8 bases and J lost 7, with 18 bases in between. Germline V gene data show CDR1 as SGHTA and CDR2 as FQGNSA.